This TCR beta chain was identified during a study of beta chain features in type 1 diabetes. Study-wide findings and caveats: The naive, central memory and Treg TCRB repertoires showed an apparent similarity that was greater among patients than among healthy donors. There was a moderate but significant shortening of TCRB CDR3s in all four CD4+ subsets of Type 1 diabetes patients.

A word on this clone: Its cognate antigen is unknown.

Every isolated RNA sample was fully reverse transcribed, so sequencing captured expressed TCRB transcripts. Sequencing used immunoSEQ multiplex PCR; TCRdb keeps in-frame clones, though not all of them. The data hold 200,000 to 300,000 clones, with approximately 10% observed a single time. The sequenced sample consisted of naive CD4+ T cells from blood. The TCR originated in a man aged 25-45 years with type 1 diabetes.

CDR3 bases: TGTGCCAGCAGTACCGGACTAGTCCAAGAGACCCAGTACTTC. Its translation is CASSTGLVQETQYF. The chain employs TRBV2 and TRBJ2-5; TRBD2 matches 7 bases. The trim removed 5 bases at V and 1 base at J, leaving 4 bases unmatched. The CDR3 consists of 14 residues. CDR1 is SNHLY and CDR2 is FYNNEI in the germline V gene.